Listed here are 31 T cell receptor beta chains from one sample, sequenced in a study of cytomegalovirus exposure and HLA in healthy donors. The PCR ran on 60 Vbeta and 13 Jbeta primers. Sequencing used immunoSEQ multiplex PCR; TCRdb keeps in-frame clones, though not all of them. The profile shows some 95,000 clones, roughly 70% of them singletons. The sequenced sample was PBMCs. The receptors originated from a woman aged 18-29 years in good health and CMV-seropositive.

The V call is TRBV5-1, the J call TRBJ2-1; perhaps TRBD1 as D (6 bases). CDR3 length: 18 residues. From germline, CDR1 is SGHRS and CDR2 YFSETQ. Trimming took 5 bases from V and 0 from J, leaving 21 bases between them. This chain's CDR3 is CASSPGTNRLSSYNEQFF. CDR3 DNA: TGCGCCAGCAGTCCCGGGACAAACCGACTAAGCTCCTACAATGAGCAGTTCTTC.

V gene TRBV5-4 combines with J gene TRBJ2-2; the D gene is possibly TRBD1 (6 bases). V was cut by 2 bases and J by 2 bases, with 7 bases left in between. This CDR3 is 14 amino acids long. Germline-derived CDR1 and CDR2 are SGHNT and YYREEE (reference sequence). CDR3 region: CASSFRGNTGELFF. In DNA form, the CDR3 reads TGTGCCAGCAGCTTCAGGGGTAACACCGGGGAGCTGTTTTTT.

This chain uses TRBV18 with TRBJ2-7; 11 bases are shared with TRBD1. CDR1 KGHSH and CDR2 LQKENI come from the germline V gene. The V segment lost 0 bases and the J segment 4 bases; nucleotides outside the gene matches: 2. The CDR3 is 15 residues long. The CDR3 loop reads CASSPPGQGGYEQYF. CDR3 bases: TGTGCCAGCTCACCACCGGGACAGGGGGGGTACGAGCAGTACTTC.

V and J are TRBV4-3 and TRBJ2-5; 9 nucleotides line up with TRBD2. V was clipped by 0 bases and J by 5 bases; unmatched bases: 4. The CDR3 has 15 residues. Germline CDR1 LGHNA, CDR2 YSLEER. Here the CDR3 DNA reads TGCGCCAGCAGCCAAGAGCGGGGGGGCCCGGAGACCCAGTACTTC. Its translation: CASSQERGGPETQYF.

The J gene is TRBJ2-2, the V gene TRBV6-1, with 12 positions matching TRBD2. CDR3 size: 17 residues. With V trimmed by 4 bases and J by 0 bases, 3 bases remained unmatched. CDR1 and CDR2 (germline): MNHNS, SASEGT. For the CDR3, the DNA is TGTGCCAGCAGTGGGGGGACTAGCGGGCCGAACACCGGGGAGCTGTTTTTT. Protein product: CASSGGTSGPNTGELFF.

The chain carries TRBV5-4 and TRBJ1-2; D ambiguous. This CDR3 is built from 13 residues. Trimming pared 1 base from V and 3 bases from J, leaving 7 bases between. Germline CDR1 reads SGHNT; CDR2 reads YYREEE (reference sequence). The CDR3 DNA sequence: TGTGCCAGCAGCTTGAACATGGACTATGGCTACACCTTC. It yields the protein CASSLNMDYGYTF.

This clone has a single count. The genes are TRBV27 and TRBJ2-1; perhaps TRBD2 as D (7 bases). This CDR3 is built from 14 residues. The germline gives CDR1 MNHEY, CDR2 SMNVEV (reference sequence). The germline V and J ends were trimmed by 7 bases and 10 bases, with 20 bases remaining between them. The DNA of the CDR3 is TGTGCCAGCACCTCCGATTGGGGGGGCGCAGAGCAGTTCTTC. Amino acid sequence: CASTSDWGGAEQFF.

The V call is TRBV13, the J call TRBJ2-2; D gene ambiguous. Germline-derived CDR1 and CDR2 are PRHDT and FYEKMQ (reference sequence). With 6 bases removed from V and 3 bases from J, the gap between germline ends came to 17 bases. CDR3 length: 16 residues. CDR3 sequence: CASSLPDRQYTGELFF. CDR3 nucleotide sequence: TGTGCCAGCAGTCTCCCTGACCGACAATACACCGGGGAGCTGTTTTTT.

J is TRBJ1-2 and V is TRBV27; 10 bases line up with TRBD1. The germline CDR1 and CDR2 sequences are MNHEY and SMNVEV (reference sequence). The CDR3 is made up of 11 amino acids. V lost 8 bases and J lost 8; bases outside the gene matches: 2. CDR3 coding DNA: TGTGCCAGCGGGACAGGGGACGGCTACACCTTC. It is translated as CASGTGDGYTF.

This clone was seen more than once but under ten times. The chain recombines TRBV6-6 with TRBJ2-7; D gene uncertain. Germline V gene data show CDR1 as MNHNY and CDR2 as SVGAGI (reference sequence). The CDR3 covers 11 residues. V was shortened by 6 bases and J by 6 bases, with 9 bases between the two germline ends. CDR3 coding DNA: TGTGCCAGCAGCCGCGAGATCGAGCAGTACTTC. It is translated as CASSREIEQYF.

As DNA, the CDR3 is TGTGCCAGCAGCTTAGATCTACCTGCCGATACGCAGTATTTT. As protein: CASSLDLPADTQYF. The chain couples TRBV7-2 to TRBJ2-3; unclear D gene. Germline loops: CDR1 SGHTA, CDR2 FQGNSA. Between the trimmed V and J ends, which lost 1 base and 6 bases, there was a span of 11 bases. CDR3 length: 14 residues. Full variable domain (rest looked up from reference TRBV7-2 and TRBJ2-3): GAGVSQSPSNKVTEKGKDVELRCDPISGHTALYWYRQSLGQGLEFLIYFQGNSAPDKSGLPSDRFSAERTGGSVSTLTIQRTQQEDSAVYLCASSLDLPADTQYFGPGTRLTVL.

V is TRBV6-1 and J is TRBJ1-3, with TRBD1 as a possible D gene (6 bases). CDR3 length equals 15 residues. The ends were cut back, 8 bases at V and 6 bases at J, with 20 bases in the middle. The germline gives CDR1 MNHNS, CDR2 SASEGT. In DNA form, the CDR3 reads TGTGCCAGCCTCCACAGGGCCGGAGGCTTAAACACCATATATTTT. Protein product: CASLHRAGGLNTIYF.

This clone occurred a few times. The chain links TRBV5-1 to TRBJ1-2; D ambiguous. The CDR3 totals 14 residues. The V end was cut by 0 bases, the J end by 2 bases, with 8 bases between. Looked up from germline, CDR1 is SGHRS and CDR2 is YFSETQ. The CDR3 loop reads CASSLAGVNYGYTF. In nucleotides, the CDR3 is TGCGCCAGCAGCTTGGCCGGAGTAAACTATGGCTACACCTTC.

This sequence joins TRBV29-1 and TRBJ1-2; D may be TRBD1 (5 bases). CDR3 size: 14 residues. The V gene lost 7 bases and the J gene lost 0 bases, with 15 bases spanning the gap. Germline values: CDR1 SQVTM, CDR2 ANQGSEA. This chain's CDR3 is CSAEVGGANYGYTF. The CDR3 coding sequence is TGCAGCGCCGAGGTCGGGGGGGCTAACTATGGCTACACCTTC. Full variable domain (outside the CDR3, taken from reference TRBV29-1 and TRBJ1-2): SAVISQKPSRDICQRGTSLTIQCQVDSQVTMMFWYRQQPGQSLTLIATANQGSEATYESGFVIDKFPISRPNLTFSTLTVSNMSPEDSSIYLCSAEVGGANYGYTFGSGTRLTVV.

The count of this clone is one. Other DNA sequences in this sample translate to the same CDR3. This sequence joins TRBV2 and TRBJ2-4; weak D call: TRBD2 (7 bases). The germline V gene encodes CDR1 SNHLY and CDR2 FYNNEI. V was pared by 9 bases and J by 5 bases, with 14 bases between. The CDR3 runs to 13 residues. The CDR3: CASMRGGQNIQYF. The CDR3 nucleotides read TGTGCCAGTATGAGGGGGGGGCAAAACATTCAGTACTTC.

CDR3 loop: CASSFPSVSNQPQHF. In nucleotides, the CDR3 is TGTGCCAGCAGTTTTCCATCGGTCAGCAATCAGCCCCAGCATTTT. This chain connects TRBV28 to TRBJ1-5; no reliable D call. Germline CDR1 MDHEN, CDR2 SYDVKM. The ends were cut back, 3 bases at V and 1 base at J, with 10 bases in the middle. The CDR3 totals 15 residues. Using reference TRBV28 and TRBJ1-5 for the parts outside the CDR3, the full variable domain is DVKVTQSSRYLVKRTGEKVFLECVQDMDHENMFWYRQDPGLGLRLIYFSYDVKMKEKGDIPEGYSVSREKKERFSLILESASTNQTSMYLCASSFPSVSNQPQHFGDGTRLSIL.

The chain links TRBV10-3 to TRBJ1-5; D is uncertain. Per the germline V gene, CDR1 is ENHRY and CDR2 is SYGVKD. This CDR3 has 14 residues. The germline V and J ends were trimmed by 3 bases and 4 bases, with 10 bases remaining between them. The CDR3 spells CAISDYARNQPQHF. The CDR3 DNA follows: TGTGCCATCAGTGACTACGCTCGGAATCAGCCCCAGCATTTT.

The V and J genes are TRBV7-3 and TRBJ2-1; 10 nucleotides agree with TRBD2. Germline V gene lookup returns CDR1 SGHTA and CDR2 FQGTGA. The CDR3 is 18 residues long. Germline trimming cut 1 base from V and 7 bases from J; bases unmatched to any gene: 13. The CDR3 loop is CASSLSSRASGRANEQFF. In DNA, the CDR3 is TGTGCCAGCAGCTTAAGTAGTAGGGCTAGCGGGAGAGCGAATGAGCAGTTCTTC.

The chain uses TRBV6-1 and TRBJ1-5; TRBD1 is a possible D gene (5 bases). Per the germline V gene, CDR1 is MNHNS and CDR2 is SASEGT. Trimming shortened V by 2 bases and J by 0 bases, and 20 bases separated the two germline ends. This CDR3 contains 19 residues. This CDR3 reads CASSERNYPGGLSNQPQHF. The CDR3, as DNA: TGTGCCAGCAGTGAAAGGAACTACCCTGGGGGACTTAGCAATCAGCCCCAGCATTTT.

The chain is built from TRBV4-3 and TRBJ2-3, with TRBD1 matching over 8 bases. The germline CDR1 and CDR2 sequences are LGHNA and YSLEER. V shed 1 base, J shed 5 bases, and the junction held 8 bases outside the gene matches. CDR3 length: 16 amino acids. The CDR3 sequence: CASSQGSGTGVDTQYF. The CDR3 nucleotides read TGCGCCAGCAGCCAAGGCTCCGGGACAGGCGTAGATACGCAGTATTTT.

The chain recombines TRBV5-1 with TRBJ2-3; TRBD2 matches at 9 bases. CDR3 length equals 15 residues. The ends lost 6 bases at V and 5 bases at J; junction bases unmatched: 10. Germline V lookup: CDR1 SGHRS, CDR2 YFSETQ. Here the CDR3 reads CASNWREGQGDTQYF. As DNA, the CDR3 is TGCGCCAGCAATTGGCGGGAGGGCCAGGGAGATACGCAGTATTTT. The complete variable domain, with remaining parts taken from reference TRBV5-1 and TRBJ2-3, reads KAGVTQTPRYLIKTRGQQVTLSCSPISGHRSVSWYQQTPGQGLQFLFEYFSETQRNKGNFPGRFSGRQFSNSRSEMNVSTLELGDSALYLCASNWREGQGDTQYFGPGTRLTVL.

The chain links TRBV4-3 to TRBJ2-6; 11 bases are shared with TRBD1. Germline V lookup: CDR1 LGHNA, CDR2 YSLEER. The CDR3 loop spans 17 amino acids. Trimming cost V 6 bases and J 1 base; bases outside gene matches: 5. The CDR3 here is CASRPGTGGSGANVLTF. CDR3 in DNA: TGCGCCAGCAGGCCCGGGACAGGGGGTTCTGGGGCCAACGTCCTGACTTTC.

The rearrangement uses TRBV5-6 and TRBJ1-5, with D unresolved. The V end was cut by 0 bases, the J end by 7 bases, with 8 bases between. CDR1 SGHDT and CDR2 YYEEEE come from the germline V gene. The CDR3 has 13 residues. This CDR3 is CASSLGARQPQHF. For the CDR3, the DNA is TGTGCCAGCAGCTTGGGCGCGAGGCAGCCCCAGCATTTT. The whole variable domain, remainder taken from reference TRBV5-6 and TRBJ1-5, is DAGVTQSPTHLIKTRGQQVTLRCSPKSGHDTVSWYQQALGQGPQFIFQYYEEEERQRGNFPDRFSGHQFPNYSSELNVNALLLGDSALYLCASSLGARQPQHFGDGTRLSIL.

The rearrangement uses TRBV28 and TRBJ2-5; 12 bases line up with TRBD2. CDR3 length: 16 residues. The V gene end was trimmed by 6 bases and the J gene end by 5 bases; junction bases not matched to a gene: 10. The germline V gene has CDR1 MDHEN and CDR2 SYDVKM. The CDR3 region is CASSLTSGGFGETQYF. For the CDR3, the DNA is TGTGCCAGCAGCCTGACTAGCGGGGGATTTGGGGAGACCCAGTACTTC. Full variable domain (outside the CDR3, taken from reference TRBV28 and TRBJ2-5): DVKVTQSSRYLVKRTGEKVFLECVQDMDHENMFWYRQDPGLGLRLIYFSYDVKMKEKGDIPEGYSVSREKKERFSLILESASTNQTSMYLCASSLTSGGFGETQYFGPGTRLLVL.

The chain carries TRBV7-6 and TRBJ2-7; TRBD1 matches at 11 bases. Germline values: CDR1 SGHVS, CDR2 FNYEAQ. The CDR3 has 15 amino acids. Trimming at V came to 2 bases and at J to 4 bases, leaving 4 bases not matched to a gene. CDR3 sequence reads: CASSLRTGGVYEQYF. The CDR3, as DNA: TGTGCCAGCAGCTTAAGGACAGGGGGCGTTTACGAGCAGTACTTC.

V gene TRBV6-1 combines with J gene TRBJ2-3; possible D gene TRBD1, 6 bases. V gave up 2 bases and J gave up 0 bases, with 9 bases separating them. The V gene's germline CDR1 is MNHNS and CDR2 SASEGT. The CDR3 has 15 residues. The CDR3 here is CASSESTGSTDTQYF. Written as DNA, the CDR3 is TGTGCCAGCAGTGAATCAACAGGGAGCACAGATACGCAGTATTTT.

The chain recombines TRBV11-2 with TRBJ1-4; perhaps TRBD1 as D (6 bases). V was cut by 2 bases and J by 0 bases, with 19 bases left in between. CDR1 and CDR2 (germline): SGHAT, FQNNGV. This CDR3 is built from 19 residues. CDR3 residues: CASSLRGGSRSATNEKLFF. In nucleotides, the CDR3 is TGTGCCAGCAGCTTAAGAGGGGGATCAAGGTCTGCAACTAATGAAAAACTGTTTTTT.

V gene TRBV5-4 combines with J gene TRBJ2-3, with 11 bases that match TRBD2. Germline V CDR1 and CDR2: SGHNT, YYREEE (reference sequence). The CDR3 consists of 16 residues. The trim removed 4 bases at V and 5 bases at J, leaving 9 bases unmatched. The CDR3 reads CASSLYSGGAGDTQYF. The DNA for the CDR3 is TGTGCCAGCAGCCTATATAGCGGGGGGGCAGGAGATACGCAGTATTTT.

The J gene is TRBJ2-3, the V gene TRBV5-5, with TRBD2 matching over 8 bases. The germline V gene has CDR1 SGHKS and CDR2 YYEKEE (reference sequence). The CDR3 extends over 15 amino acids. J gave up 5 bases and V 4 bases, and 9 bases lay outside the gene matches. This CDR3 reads CASSIAGGAVDTQYF. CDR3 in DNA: TGTGCCAGCAGCATCGCCGGGGGGGCGGTAGATACGCAGTATTTT.

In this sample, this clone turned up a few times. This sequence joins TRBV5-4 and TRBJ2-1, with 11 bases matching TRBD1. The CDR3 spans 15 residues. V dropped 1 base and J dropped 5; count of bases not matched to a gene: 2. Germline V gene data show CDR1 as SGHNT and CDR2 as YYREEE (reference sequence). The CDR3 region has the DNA TGTGCCAGCAGCTTGAGGGACAGGGGGGACAATGAGCAGTTCTTC. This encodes CASSLRDRGDNEQFF.

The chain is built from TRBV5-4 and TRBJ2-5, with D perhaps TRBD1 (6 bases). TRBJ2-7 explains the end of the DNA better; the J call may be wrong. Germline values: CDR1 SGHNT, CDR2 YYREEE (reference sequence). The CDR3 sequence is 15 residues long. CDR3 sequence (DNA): TGTGCCAGCAGCCGCCGGGACACCAAAACCTACGAGCAGTACTTC. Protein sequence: CASSRRDTKTYEQYF.